Listed here are 25 T cell receptor beta chains from one sample, sequenced in a study of breast tumors, draining lymph nodes, adjacent tissues. Samples came from axillary lymph nodes draining the breast cancer. MiXCR was run by TCRdb on the multiplex PCR reads, yielding one entry per CDR3 protein. The profile shows 100,000 to 150,000 distinct CDR3 sequences, less than 20% of them singletons. What was sequenced was axillary lymph node tissue. All receptors derive from a female donor with breast cancer. Some clones in this sample may be carry-over from other donors' samples.

There are many counts of this clonotype. The chain couples TRBV27 to TRBJ1-5; D not certain. The CDR3 loop spans 13 amino acids. Germline V CDR1 and CDR2: MNHEY, SMNVEV (reference sequence). Between the trimmed V and J ends, which lost 6 bases and 4 bases, there was a span of 10 bases. The CDR3 protein is CASRMTGNQPQHF. CDR3 sequence (DNA): TGTGCCAGCAGAATGACTGGGAATCAGCCCCAGCATTTT.

This clonotype has more than one count but fewer than ten. The gene calls are TRBV6-1 and TRBJ1-2; a weak D match, TRBD1 (6 bases). The V and J ends lost 4 bases and 8 bases respectively, with 20 bases between them. Germline loops: CDR1 MNHNS, CDR2 SASEGT. The CDR3 totals 15 residues. This CDR3 reads CASSGDNQRVEGYTF. The CDR3 region has the DNA TGTGCCAGCAGTGGGGACAACCAACGGGTGGAGGGCTACACCTTC.

The chain recombines TRBV12-3 or TRBV12-4 with TRBJ1-1, with D possibly TRBD1 on 6 matching bases. With 5 bases removed from V and 1 base from J, the gap between germline ends came to 11 bases. The CDR3 totals 14 residues. CDR3 residues: CASSRGAGNTEAFF. CDR3 coding DNA: TGTGCCAGCAGTAGGGGGGCCGGGAACACTGAAGCTTTCTTT.

This clonotype was detected only a few times. In nucleotides, the CDR3 is TGTGCCAGCATGGGCCTTGTGACAGGCTATGGCTACACCTTC. Amino acids: CASMGLVTGYGYTF. The rearrangement joins TRBV28 to TRBJ1-2; weak D call: TRBD1 (6 bases). Germline V gene data show CDR1 as MDHEN and CDR2 as SYDVKM. V lost 7 bases to trimming and J lost 4 bases, with 16 bases between them. The CDR3 sequence is 14 residues long.

This clonotype was counted between two and nine times. The CDR3 coding sequence is TGTGCCAGCAGTGACCAGGGGGATCAGCCCCAGCATTTT. It yields the protein CASSDQGDQPQHF. J is TRBJ1-5 and V is TRBV6-1; 7 positions match TRBD1. This CDR3 region has 13 residues. J was trimmed by 5 bases and V by 3 bases; bases with no gene match: 1. Germline-derived CDR1 and CDR2 are MNHNS and SASEGT.

This clonotype came up many times. The chain recombines TRBV27 with TRBJ2-7, with TRBD1 matching 8 bases. V was clipped by 5 bases and J by 2 bases; unmatched bases: 5. Germline V gene lookup returns CDR1 MNHEY and CDR2 SMNVEV (reference sequence). CDR3 length: 14 residues. CDR3 protein: CASSPRDRPYEQYF. The DNA for the CDR3 is TGTGCCAGCAGTCCCCGGGACAGGCCCTACGAGCAGTACTTC.

This clonotype was detected ten times or more. The chain recombines TRBV2 with TRBJ1-5, with TRBD1 identical over 8 bases. Trimming cost V 6 bases and J 2 bases; bases outside gene matches: 6. The CDR3 runs to 15 residues. Germline-derived CDR1 and CDR2 are SNHLY and FYNNEI. The CDR3 DNA sequence: TGTGCCAGCAGAGACAGGGGAGTGGGCAATCAGCCCCAGCATTTT. This gives the protein CASRDRGVGNQPQHF.

This clonotype was seen at least ten times. The chain has TRBV5-1 and TRBJ2-5; 8 positions match TRBD2. The trim removed 4 bases at V and 5 bases at J, leaving 13 bases unmatched. The germline V gene encodes CDR1 SGHRS and CDR2 YFSETQ. The CDR3 consists of 16 residues. CDR3 loop: CASSRSGSFGRETQYF. As DNA, the CDR3 is TGCGCCAGCAGCCGGAGCGGGAGTTTTGGCCGCGAGACCCAGTACTTC.

The sample holds many counts of this clonotype. CDR3 in amino acids: CASSAYNQETQYF. In nucleotides, the CDR3 is TGTGCCAGCAGCGCTTACAACCAAGAGACCCAGTACTTC. This chain links TRBV9 with TRBJ2-5; D is undetermined. The CDR3 is 13 amino acids. V lost 3 bases to trimming and J lost 0 bases, with 6 bases between them. Germline CDR1 is SGDLS and CDR2 is YYNGEE.

This clonotype showed up just a few times. This may stem from a read error, because a much larger clone lies one nucleotide away. The chain couples TRBV5-1 to TRBJ2-3, with 10 bases lining up with TRBD2. CDR1 and CDR2 (germline): SGHRS, YFSETQ. The V and J ends lost 4 bases and 5 bases, in that order; junction bases with no gene match: 7. The CDR3 has 15 residues. The DNA for the CDR3 is TGCGCCAGCAGCCGCATGGGACTAGCGCTAGATACGCAGTATTTT. Translating gives CASSRMGLALDTQYF.

This clonotype was seen just once. The missing conserved phenylalanine or tryptophan at the end of this CDR3 makes a read error likely. The CDR3 nucleotides read TGTGCCTGGGCCAGGGGGAGCGGGTACTACAATGAGCAGTTCTCC. It encodes CAWARGSGYYNEQFS. The chain joins TRBV30 to TRBJ2-1; the D gene is possibly TRBD1 (7 bases). V dropped 5 bases and J dropped 3 bases, with 17 bases sitting between them. The CDR3 spans 15 residues. Germline V gene lookup returns CDR1 GTSNPN and CDR2 SVGIG (reference sequence).

Points on this clonotype: With a much larger clone just one base away, this may be a read error. No DNA is shown, since the ends of the CDR3 on it are uncertain; the CDR3 is the one TCRdb lists. CDR3 region: CASSRVGSGNEKLLF. V usage is TRBV7-2 and J usage is TRBJ1-4. The germline CDR1 and CDR2 sequences are SGHTA and FQGNSA. The CDR3 has 15 residues if both end residues are counted.

Ten or more counts support this clonotype. The chain has TRBV24-1 and TRBJ2-1; D unresolved. This CDR3 is built from 11 residues. Germline values: CDR1 KGHDR, CDR2 SFDVKD. Trimming took 9 bases from V and 12 from J, leaving 14 bases between them. For the CDR3, the DNA is TGTGCCACCTCTTTGGCCAGTCGGCAGTTCTTC. Translation: CATSLASRQFF.

This clonotype was observed a handful of times. Given a much more abundant clone one base away, this may be a read error. Lacking the conserved final phenylalanine or tryptophan, this CDR3 likely reflects a read error. The V gene is TRBV7-9, the J gene TRBJ2-7, with a tentative D call TRBD1 (6 bases). There are 12 residues in the CDR3. V lost 6 bases and J lost 3, with 9 bases in between. The germline CDR1 and CDR2 sequences are SEHNR and FQNEAQ (reference sequence). The CDR3 nucleotides read TGTGCCAGCAGTTGGACAGTCTACGAGCAGTACTCC. Amino acids: CASSWTVYEQYS.

In the case of this clonotype: It may be a read error: a sequence one base away is much more abundant. The chain uses TRBV2 and TRBJ1-3; D gene uncertain. CDR1 is SNHLY and CDR2 is FYNNEI in the germline V gene. The CDR3 totals 15 residues. CDR3 sequence (DNA): TGTACCAGCAGTCGGATTTTGAGCTCTGGAAACACCATATATTTT. Translation gives CTSSRILSSGNTIYF.

This clonotype was observed many times. The V gene is TRBV20-1, the J gene TRBJ1-5; D is uncertain. Germline CDR1 and CDR2: DFQATT and SNEGSKA (reference sequence). The V end was cut by 6 bases, the J end by 1 base, with 13 bases between. The CDR3 has 14 residues. The CDR3 loop reads CSAGRQVSNQPQHF. The CDR3 DNA sequence: TGCAGTGCCGGGAGGCAGGTGAGCAATCAGCCCCAGCATTTT.

This clonotype has ten or more counts. The chain carries TRBV7-6 and TRBJ2-2, with TRBD2 identical over 7 bases. The CDR3 is 15 residues long. The germline CDR1 and CDR2 sequences are SGHVS and FNYEAQ. With V trimmed by 3 bases and J by 0 bases, 1 base remained unmatched. Written as DNA, the CDR3 is TGTGCCAGCAGCTTTCTAGCGGCGAACACCGGGGAGCTGTTTTTT. This gives the protein CASSFLAANTGELFF. Combining the CDR3 with reference TRBV7-6 and TRBJ2-2 gives the whole variable domain GAGVSQSPRYKVTKRGQDVALRCDPISGHVSLYWYRQALGQGPEFLTYFNYEAQQDKSGLPNDRFSAERPEGSISTLTIQRTEQRDSAMYRCASSFLAANTGELFFGEGSRLTVL.

This clonotype was seen ten or more times. The CDR3 DNA follows: TGTGCCAGCAGCCACCAAAACACCGGGGAGCTGTTTTTT. Encoded protein: CASSHQNTGELFF. J is TRBJ2-2 and V is TRBV12-3 or TRBV12-4; D gene unclear. This CDR3 region has 13 residues. Trimming took off 6 bases at V and 2 bases at J, with 7 bases between the two ends.

With regard to this clonotype: A much larger clone differs from this one at a single base, so this may be a read error. This sequence joins TRBV6-5 and TRBJ2-1, with 15 bases matching TRBD2. The CDR3 totals 15 residues. Per the germline V gene, CDR1 is MNHEY and CDR2 is SVGAGI. The CDR3 reads CAIGLAGGRVDEQSF. As DNA, the CDR3 is TGTGCCATCGGACTAGCGGGAGGGAGGGTAGATGAGCAGTCCTTC.

This clonotype was counted many times. This chain links TRBV4-1 with TRBJ2-5; a possible D gene is TRBD1 (6 bases). V lost 5 bases, J lost 11 bases, and 18 bases lay in between. Per germline, CDR1 MGHRA and CDR2 YSYEKL. The CDR3 runs 13 residues. Here the CDR3 reads CASSSTQGLGQYF. CDR3 sequence (DNA): TGCGCCAGCAGCTCAACACAGGGATTAGGACAGTACTTC.

This clonotype was counted ten times or more. V is TRBV10-1 and J is TRBJ2-3; maybe TRBD2 (5 bases). The CDR3 length is 17 residues. Germline V gene sequence: CDR1 WNHNN, CDR2 SYGVQD (reference sequence). Between the trimmed V and J ends, which lost 0 bases and 0 bases, there was a span of 13 bases. In DNA form, the CDR3 reads TGCGCCAGCAGTGAGTCCCGGACTCCTTATAGCACAGATACGCAGTATTTT. The encoded protein is CASSESRTPYSTDTQYF.

This clonotype was seen repeatedly, ten times or more. This chain joins TRBV10-3 and TRBJ2-1; no reliable D call. V lost 6 bases and J lost 10, with 10 bases in between. This CDR3 is 11 amino acids long. Germline CDR1 and CDR2: ENHRY and SYGVKD. For the CDR3, the DNA is TGTGCCATCAGCCCCAGTGTCGAGCAGTTCTTC. Its translation is CAISPSVEQFF.

This clonotype was counted many times. The genes are TRBV6-6 and TRBJ2-7, with unresolved D. The CDR3 is made up of 13 amino acids. Per the germline V gene, CDR1 is MNHNY and CDR2 is SVGAGI (reference sequence). Trimming took 4 bases from V and 4 from J, leaving 11 bases between them. Here the CDR3 reads CASSSSGFYEQYF. The DNA for the CDR3 is TGTGCCAGCAGTTCTTCCGGGTTTTACGAGCAGTACTTC.

J is TRBJ2-5 and V is TRBV30, with 9 bases matching TRBD1. The germline V gene encodes CDR1 GTSNPN and CDR2 SVGIG (reference sequence). Losses at the gene ends were 5 bases for V and 5 bases for J; bases not matched to a gene: 6. This CDR3 is built from 13 residues. CDR3 DNA sequence: TGTGCCTGGGCCTCGGACAGGGGCGAGACCCAGTACTTC. Translation: CAWASDRGETQYF.

The rearrangement joins TRBV5-4 to TRBJ2-6; D is unclear. CDR1 and CDR2 from the germline V gene are SGHNT and YYREEE (reference sequence). The CDR3 is 13 amino acids. Trimming cost V 4 bases and J 1 base, with 3 bases left between them. The CDR3 nucleotides read TGTGCCAGCAGCCAGTCTGGGGCCAACGTCCTGACTTTC. It yields the protein CASSQSGANVLTF.